Described below is a single T cell receptor (beta chain) sequence and its context. Its specificity is not known. Germline loops: CDR1 LGHDT, CDR2 YNNKEL (reference sequence). This CDR3 contains 16 residues. The V and J ends lost 0 bases and 4 bases respectively, with 12 bases between them. Method: immunoSEQ multiplex PCR; TCRdb's copy keeps in-frame clones and lacks some. The data hold some 90,000 clones, with around nine tenths observed a single time. This sample is part of a study of T cell responses to AZD1222 COVID-19 vaccine. Turning to the study itself: Both about-4-week and about-12-week second-dose recipients were combined. Points from the study as a whole: Repertoires were obtained only post-peak T cell response. Donor demographics were predominantly white British with a female majority; clonal diversity may be underestimated. Spike-specific TCR breadth and depth were elevated following two AZD1222 doses.

The specimen comprised peripheral blood, sampled on day 0 of AZD1222 vaccination. The V and J genes are TRBV3-1 (or the pseudogene TRBV3-2) and TRBJ2-2; possibly TRBD1 or TRBD2 for D (5 bases each). The TCR comes from an adult in good health. This chain's CDR3 is CASSQDGGSTTGELFF. The CDR3 DNA reads TGTGCCAGCAGCCAAGATGGGGGTAGCACCACCGGGGAGCTGTTTTTT.